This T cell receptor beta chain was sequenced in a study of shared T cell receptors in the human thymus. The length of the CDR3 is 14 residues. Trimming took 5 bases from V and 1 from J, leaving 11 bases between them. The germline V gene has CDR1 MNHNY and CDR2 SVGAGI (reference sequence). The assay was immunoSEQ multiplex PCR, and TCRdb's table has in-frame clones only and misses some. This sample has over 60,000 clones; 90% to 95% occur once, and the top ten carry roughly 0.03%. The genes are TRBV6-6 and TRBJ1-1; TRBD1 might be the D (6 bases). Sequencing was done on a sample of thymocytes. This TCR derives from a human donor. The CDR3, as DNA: TGTGCCAGCAGTCCAGGGGTCAGGAACACTGAAGCTTTCTTT. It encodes CASSPGVRNTEAFF.